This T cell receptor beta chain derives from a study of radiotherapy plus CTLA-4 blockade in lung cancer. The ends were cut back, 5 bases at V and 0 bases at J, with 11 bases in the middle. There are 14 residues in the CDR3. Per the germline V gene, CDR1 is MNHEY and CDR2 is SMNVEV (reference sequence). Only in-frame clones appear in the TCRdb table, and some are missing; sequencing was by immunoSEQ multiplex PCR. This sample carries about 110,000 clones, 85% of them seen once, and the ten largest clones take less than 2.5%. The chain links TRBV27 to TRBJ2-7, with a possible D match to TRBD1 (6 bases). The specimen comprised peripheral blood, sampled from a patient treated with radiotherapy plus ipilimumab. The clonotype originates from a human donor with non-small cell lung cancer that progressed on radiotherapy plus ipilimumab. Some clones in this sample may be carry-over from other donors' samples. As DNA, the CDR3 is TGTGCCAGCAGTCCCAGGACAGCCTCCTACGAGCAGTACTTC. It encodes CASSPRTASYEQYF.